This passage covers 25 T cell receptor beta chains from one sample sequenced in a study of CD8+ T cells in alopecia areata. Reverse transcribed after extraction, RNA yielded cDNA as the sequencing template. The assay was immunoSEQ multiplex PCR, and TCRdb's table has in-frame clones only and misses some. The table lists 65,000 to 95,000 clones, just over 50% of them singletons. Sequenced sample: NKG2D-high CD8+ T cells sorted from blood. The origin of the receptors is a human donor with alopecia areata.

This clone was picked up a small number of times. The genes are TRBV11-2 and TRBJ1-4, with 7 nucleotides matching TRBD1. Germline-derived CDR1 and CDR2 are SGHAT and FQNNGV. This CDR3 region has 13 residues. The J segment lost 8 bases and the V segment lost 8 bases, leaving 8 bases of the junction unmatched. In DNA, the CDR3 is TGTGCCAGCGGACCGACAGGGCAGGAAAAACTGTTTTTT. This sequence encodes CASGPTGQEKLFF.

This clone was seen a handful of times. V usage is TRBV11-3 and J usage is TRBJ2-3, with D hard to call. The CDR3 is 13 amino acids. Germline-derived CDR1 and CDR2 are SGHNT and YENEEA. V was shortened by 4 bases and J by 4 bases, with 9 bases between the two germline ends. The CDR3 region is CASSSYPPDTQYF. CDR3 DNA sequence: TGTGCCAGCAGCTCGTACCCCCCAGATACGCAGTATTTT. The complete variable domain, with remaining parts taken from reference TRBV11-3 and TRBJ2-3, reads EAGVVQSPRYKIIEKKQPVAFWCNPISGHNTLYWYLQNLGQGPELLIRYENEEAVDDSQLPKDRFSAERLKGVDSTLKIQPAELGDSAVYLCASSSYPPDTQYFGPGTRLTVL.

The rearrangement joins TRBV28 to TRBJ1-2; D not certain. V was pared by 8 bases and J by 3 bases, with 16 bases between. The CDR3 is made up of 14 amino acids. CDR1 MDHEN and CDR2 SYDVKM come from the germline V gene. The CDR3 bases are TGTGCCAGCGGAACCAACAGCGGATACTATGGCTACACCTTC. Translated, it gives CASGTNSGYYGYTF.

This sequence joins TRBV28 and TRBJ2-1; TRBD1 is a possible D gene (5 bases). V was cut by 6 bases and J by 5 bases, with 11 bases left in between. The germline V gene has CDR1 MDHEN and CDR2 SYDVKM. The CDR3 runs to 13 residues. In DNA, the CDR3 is TGTGCCAGCAGCGACAGTAACCACAATGAGCAGTTCTTC. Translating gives CASSDSNHNEQFF.

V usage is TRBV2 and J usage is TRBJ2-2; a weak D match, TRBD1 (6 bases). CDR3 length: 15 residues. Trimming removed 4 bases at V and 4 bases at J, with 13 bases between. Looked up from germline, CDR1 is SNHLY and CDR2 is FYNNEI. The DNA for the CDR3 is TGTGCCAGCAGTGGCCGGGACAAAAGCACCGGGGAGCTGTTTTTT. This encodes CASSGRDKSTGELFF.

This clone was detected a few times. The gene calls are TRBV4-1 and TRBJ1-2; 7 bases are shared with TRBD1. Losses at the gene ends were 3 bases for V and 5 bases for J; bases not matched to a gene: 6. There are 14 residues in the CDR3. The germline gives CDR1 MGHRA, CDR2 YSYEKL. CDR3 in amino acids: CASSHAGTDYGYTF. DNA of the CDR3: TGCGCCAGCAGCCATGCCGGGACAGATTATGGCTACACCTTC.

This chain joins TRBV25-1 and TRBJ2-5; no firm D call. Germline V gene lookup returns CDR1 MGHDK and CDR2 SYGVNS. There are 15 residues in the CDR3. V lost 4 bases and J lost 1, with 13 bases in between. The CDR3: CASSATGFGQETQYF. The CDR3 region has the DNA TGTGCCAGCAGTGCGACCGGTTTTGGCCAAGAGACCCAGTACTTC.

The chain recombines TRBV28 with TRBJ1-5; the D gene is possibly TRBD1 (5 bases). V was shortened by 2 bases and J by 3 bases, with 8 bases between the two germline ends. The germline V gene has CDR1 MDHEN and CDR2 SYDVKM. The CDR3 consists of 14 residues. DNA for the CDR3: TGTGCCAGCAGTTTACGGGGGACCAATCAGCCCCAGCATTTT. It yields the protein CASSLRGTNQPQHF.

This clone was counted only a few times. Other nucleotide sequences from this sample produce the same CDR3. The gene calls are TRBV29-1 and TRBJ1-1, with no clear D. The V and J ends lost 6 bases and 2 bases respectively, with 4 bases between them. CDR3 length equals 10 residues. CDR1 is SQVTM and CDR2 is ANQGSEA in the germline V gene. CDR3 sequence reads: CSVANTEAFF. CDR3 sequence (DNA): TGCAGCGTAGCTAACACTGAAGCTTTCTTT.

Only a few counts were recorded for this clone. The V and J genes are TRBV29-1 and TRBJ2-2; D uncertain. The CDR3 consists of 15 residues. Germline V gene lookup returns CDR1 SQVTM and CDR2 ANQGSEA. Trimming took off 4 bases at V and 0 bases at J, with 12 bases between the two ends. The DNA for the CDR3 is TGCAGCGTTGGAGCGTTTAATGCGAACACCGGGGAGCTGTTTTTT. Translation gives CSVGAFNANTGELFF.

Written as DNA, the CDR3 is TGTGCCAGCAGCTTAACCAGGGGGCTCACCTACGAGCAGTACTTC. Its translation is CASSLTRGLTYEQYF. The chain has TRBV7-2 and TRBJ2-7; 8 bases map to TRBD1. The J segment lost 2 bases and the V segment lost 2 bases, leaving 5 bases of the junction unmatched. The CDR3 spans 15 residues. CDR1 is SGHTA and CDR2 is FQGNSA in the germline V gene.

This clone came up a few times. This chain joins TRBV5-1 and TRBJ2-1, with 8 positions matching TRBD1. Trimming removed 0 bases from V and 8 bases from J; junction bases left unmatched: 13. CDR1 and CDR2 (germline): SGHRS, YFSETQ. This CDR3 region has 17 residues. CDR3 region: CASSLVTGVARFDEQFF. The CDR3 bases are TGCGCCAGCAGCTTGGTGACAGGGGTGGCTAGATTCGATGAGCAGTTCTTC.

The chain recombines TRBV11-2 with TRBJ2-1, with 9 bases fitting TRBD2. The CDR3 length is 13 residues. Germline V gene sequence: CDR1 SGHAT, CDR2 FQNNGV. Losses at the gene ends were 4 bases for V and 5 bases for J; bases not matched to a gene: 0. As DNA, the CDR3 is TGTGCCAGCAGCTCTAGCGGGGACAATGAGCAGTTCTTC. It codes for CASSSSGDNEQFF.

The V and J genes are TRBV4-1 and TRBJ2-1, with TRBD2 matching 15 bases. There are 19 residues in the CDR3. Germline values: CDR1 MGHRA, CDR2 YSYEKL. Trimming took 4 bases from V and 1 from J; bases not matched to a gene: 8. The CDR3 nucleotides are TGCGCCAGCAGCCTCGGGGGACTAGCGGGGGGACCATCCTACAATGAGCAGTTCTTC. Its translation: CASSLGGLAGGPSYNEQFF.

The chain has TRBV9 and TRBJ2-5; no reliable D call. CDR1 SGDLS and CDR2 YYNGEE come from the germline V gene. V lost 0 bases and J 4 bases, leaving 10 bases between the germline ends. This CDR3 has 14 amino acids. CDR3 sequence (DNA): TGTGCCAGCAGCGTAGGCGCGAACGCAGAGACCCAGTACTTC. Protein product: CASSVGANAETQYF.

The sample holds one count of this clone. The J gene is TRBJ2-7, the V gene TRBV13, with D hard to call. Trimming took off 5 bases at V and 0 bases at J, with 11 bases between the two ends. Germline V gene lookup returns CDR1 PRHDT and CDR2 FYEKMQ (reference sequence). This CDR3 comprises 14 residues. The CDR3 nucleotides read TGTGCCAGCAGCGCTTCACCCGCCTCCTACGAGCAGTACTTC. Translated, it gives CASSASPASYEQYF.

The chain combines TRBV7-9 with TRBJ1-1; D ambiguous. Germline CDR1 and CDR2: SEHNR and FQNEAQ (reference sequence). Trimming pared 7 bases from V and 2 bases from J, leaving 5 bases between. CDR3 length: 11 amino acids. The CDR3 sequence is CASNFNTEAFF. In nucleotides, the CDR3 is TGTGCCAGCAACTTTAACACTGAAGCTTTCTTT.

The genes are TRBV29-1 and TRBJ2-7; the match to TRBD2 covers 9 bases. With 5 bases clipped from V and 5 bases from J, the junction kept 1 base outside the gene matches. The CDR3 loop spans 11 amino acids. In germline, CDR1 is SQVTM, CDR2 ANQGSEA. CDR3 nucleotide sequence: TGCAGCGTTCCTAGCGGGGACGAGCAGTACTTC. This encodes CSVPSGDEQYF.

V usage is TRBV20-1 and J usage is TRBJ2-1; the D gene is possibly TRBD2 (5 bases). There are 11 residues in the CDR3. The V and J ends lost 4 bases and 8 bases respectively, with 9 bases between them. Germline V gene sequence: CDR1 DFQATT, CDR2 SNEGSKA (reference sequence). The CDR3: CSATRGYEQFF. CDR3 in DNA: TGCAGTGCTACCCGGGGTTATGAGCAGTTCTTC.

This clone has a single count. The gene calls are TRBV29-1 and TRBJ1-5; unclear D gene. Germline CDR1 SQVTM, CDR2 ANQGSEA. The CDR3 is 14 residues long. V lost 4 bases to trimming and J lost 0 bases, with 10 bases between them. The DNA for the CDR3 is TGCAGCGTTGGAGACAACTATAGCAATCAGCCCCAGCATTTT. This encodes CSVGDNYSNQPQHF.

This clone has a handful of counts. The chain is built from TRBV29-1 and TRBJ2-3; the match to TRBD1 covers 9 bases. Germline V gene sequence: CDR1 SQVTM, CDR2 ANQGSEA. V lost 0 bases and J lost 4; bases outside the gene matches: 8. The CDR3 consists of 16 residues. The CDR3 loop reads CSVEDLETGGADTQYF. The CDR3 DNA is TGCAGCGTTGAAGATCTTGAGACAGGGGGAGCAGATACGCAGTATTTT.

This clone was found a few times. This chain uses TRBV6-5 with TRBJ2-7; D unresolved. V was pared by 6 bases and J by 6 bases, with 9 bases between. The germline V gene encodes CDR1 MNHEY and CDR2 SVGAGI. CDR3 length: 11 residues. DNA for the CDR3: TGTGCCAGCAGCTCCTGGGCCGAGCAGTACTTC. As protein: CASSSWAEQYF.

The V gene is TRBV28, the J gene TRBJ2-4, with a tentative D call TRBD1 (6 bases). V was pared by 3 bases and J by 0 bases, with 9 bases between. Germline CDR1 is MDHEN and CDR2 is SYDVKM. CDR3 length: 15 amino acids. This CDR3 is CASSLYREAKNIQYF. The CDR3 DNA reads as TGTGCCAGCAGTTTGTACAGGGAAGCCAAAAACATTCAGTACTTC. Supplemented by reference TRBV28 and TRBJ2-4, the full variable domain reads DVKVTQSSRYLVKRTGEKVFLECVQDMDHENMFWYRQDPGLGLRLIYFSYDVKMKEKGDIPEGYSVSREKKERFSLILESASTNQTSMYLCASSLYREAKNIQYFGAGTRLSVL.

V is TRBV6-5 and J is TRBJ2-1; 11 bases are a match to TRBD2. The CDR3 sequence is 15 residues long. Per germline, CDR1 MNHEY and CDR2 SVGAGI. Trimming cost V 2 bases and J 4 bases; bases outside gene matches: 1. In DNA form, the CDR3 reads TGTGCCAGCAGTTACGGGACTAGCGGTTACAATGAGCAGTTCTTC. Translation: CASSYGTSGYNEQFF.

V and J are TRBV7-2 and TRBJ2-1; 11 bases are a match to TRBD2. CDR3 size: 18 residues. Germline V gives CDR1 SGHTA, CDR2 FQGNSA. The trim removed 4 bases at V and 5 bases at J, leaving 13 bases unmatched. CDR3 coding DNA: TGTGCCAGCAGCTCCTGGGCTAGCGGGAGGCGGTTGAACAATGAGCAGTTCTTC. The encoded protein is CASSSWASGRRLNNEQFF.